This record concerns one TCR beta chain sequence. This clonotype was counted many times. Its antigen is currently not known. No clone much larger than this one lies a single base away; base qualities are absent. Reads for this sample came from an Illumina NovaSeq 6000. TCRalpha and TCRbeta cDNA libraries were built by 5'RACE with constant-segment primers, adding sample barcodes and unique molecular identifiers. Trizol reagent was used to extract RNA from every sample. The libraries were amplified in two PCR steps, and the second step added a second sample barcode and Illumina TruSeq adapters. The libraries were sequenced on an Illumina NovaSeq using 2 x 150 bp paired-end reads. As for the authors' bioinformatics: The reads were demultiplexed and collapsed into UMI-guided consensus sequences using migec v1.2.7. Using mixcr v2.1.11, UMI consensuses were aligned to TRA and TRB V and J templates and then assembled into clonotypes. A clonotype was counted as expanded or contracted only if both edgeR and NoisET called the change significant, with noise models trained on biological replicates. For edgeR calls, a false discovery rate-adjusted p below 0.01 and a log2 fold-change threshold of 1 were applied. As an exploratory analysis of dynamics, max-normalized trajectories of the 1000 most abundant clonotypes were examined by PCA with hierarchical clustering. Each responding clone was given a CD4 or CD8 phenotype based on the CD4+ and CD8+ repertoires, which had been sequenced separately. TCRdb cleaned the public reads at Q25 with fastp, built clones with MiXCR and kept in-frame beta chains. Rows are combined by CDR3 protein, so each entry shows the most common genes and DNA. The V and J calls were determined by TCRdb, not by the authors. The sample contains about 200,000 distinct CDR3 sequences, roughly 10% of them found a single time. The ten largest clones take up around 3.3% of the sample.

The sample belongs to a study of T-cell memory formation after mild COVID-19 (dated by TCRdb to the early 2020s). Context from the whole study: Most TCR sequence clusters were specific to one of the two donors. T-cell clones expanding and contracting after mild COVID-19 in two donors were tracked by longitudinal TCRalpha and TCRbeta repertoire sequencing. Two young, previously healthy adult volunteers, one female and one male, were included in the cohort. Here is what the overall study found, with its caveats: Contracting CD4+ clones were found mainly in CM and EM memory subsets, while CD8+ clones were enriched in EMRA. The second-wave clones that peaked on day 37 were not confirmed to be SARS-CoV-2 specific. Only two mild cases were covered by the study, and larger cohorts that include severe cases with pre-infection samples were considered necessary. Clones contracting from day 15 to 85 had balanced CD4/CD8 phenotypes, while a second wave expanding from day 15 to 37 was biased towards CD4+. Some responding clones were detected in pre-infection memory, suggesting pre-existing cross-reactive memory T cells joined the SARS-CoV-2 response.

Ficoll-Paque density gradient centrifugation was used to isolate PBMCs. The germline V gene specifies SGHRS as CDR1 and YFSETQ as CDR2. V and J lose 0 bases and 0 bases, and a span of 10 bases separates them. Reading from cysteine to phenylalanine, the CDR3 counts 16 amino acids. The retained sequence is limited to the CDR3, 48 bases, with the frame set at the first base. The chain was built from TRBV5-1 and TRBJ2-1; the D gene is possibly TRBD1, with 6 bases matching. Sequencing was performed on PBMCs or a T cell subset sorted from them (not recorded which). This receptor was taken from a man younger than 35 who had mild COVID-19 (a few samples of this study predate the infection). The sample titles of this study are shuffled in the database, so cell type and time point are left out; the donor was told from shared clones. The base sequence is TGCGCCAGCAGCTTGGGTACAGGGAGCTCCTACAATGAGCAGTTCTTC. It translates as CASSLGTGSSYNEQFF.